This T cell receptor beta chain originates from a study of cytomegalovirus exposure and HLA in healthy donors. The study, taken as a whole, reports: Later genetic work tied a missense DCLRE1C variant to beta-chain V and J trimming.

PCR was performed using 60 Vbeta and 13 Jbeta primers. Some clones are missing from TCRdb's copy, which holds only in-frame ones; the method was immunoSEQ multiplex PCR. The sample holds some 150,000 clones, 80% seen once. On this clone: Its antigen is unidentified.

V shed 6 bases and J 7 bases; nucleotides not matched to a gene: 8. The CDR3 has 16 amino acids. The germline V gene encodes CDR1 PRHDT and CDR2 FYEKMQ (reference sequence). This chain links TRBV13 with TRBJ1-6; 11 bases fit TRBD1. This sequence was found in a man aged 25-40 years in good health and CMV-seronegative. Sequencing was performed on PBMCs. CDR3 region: CASSLSGTGGNSPLHF. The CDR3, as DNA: TGTGCCAGCAGTCTGAGTGGGACAGGGGGAAATTCACCCCTCCACTTT.